These T cell receptor beta chains were read from a single sample in a study of long-term antiretroviral therapy in people with HIV. Libraries were prepared by immunoSEQ multiplex PCR; TCRdb keeps only in-frame clonotypes and omits some of them. The sample lists some 35,000 clones; roughly 87% were seen once. This specimen was unsorted PBMCs, taken 0.6 years after starting antiretroviral therapy. Every receptor here comes from a man between 18 and 35 years old with HIV. Both conserved end residues are part of each CDR3. Expanded clones are given a class, and other clones once, few, many or no size at all.

J,V,size,CDR3
TRBJ2-7,TRBV19,few,CATSSRVAPYEQYF
TRBJ2-7,TRBV7-9,-,CASSSDLRGVYEQYF
TRBJ2-1,TRBV2,-,CASSRRTGVGEQFF
TRBJ2-5,TRBV7-2,-,CASSVQETQYF
TRBJ1-5,TRBV7-2,-,CASSFLDSNQPQHF
TRBJ1-1,TRBV4-2,-,CASTSTRLNTEAFF
TRBJ2-7,TRBV29-1,-,CSAGRGQGANEQYF
TRBJ2-1,TRBV19,-,CASSEYGGNEQFF
TRBJ1-1,TRBV18,few,CASSPGPLTDTEAFF
TRBJ2-3,TRBV6-1,few,CASSEASGRTDTQYF
TRBJ2-2,TRBV6-4,-,CASSAESTGELFF
TRBJ2-7,TRBV29-1,-,CSALGGRSSYEQYF
TRBJ2-2,TRBV11-2,-,CASSLRSSITGELFF
TRBJ2-7,TRBV7-2,-,CASSPRTGLGEQYF
TRBJ1-1,TRBV11-2,-,CASRRWMNTEAFF
TRBJ2-7,TRBV7-2,-,CASSFGTGYEQYF
TRBJ2-1,TRBV7-2,-,CASSLVGLAGDNEQFF
TRBJ2-1,TRBV6-1,-,CASGGLAGVLEQFF
TRBJ2-2,TRBV27,-,CASSFGVDTGELFF
TRBJ2-2,TRBV14,-,CASSQGQNTGELFF
TRBJ2-7,TRBV7-9,-,CASSSASYEQYF
TRBJ1-5,TRBV7-2,-,CASSLNGAGGKPQHF
TRBJ2-7,TRBV19,-,CASSTRLAGSYEQYF
TRBJ1-5,TRBV7-2,-,CASGIRGNQPQHF
TRBJ2-5,TRBV5-4,few,CASSLAGRGQETQYF
TRBJ1-2,TRBV5-6,few,CASSPGRSYGYTF
TRBJ2-7,TRBV6-5,-,CASRGTYEQYF
TRBJ1-4,TRBV7-2,-,CASSIEGTGNEKLFF
TRBJ2-1,TRBV5-6,-,CASSLGLASSYNEQFF
TRBJ2-3,TRBV7-2,-,CASSLRGTPLNTDTQYF
TRBJ1-1,TRBV29-1,-,CSVEDPAGGTEAFF
TRBJ2-4,TRBV7-2,-,CASSFDRGRWDIQYF
TRBJ2-3,TRBV5-1,-,CASSQKAGGPTDTQYF
TRBJ2-3,TRBV2,-,CASSARYTDTQYF
TRBJ2-1,TRBV11-3,-,CASSFSGSSYNEQFF
TRBJ2-7,TRBV10-3,-,CAIRFSDSSYEQYF
TRBJ2-6,TRBV28,-,CASSLRGSGANVLTF
TRBJ1-2,TRBV7-9,-,CASSDIDRDYGYTF
TRBJ2-7,TRBV5-6,few,CASSPGGTNRHEQYF
TRBJ2-5,TRBV5-1,-,CASSTQGEETQYF
TRBJ2-1,TRBV5-4,-,CASSLVPTSGSNEQFF
TRBJ1-4,TRBV10-2,-,CASSVGEGEKLFF
TRBJ2-7,TRBV5-6,-,CASSLFGTATYEQYF
TRBJ1-5,TRBV7-2,-,CASSLNPNSNQPQHF
TRBJ2-5,TRBV28,-,CASSLASGQETQYF
TRBJ1-5,TRBV7-2,-,CASSTQGGNQPQHF
TRBJ2-7,TRBV29-1,few,CSANSGTGYEQYF
TRBJ2-5,TRBV7-9,-,CASSANRGLTETQYF
TRBJ2-1,TRBV9,-,CASSVGGSNNEQFF
TRBJ2-3,TRBV15,-,CATSRDRGTDTQYF
TRBJ2-6,TRBV6-4,-,CASRDRGGANVLTF
TRBJ2-5,TRBV29-1,-,CSVLGTDQETQYF